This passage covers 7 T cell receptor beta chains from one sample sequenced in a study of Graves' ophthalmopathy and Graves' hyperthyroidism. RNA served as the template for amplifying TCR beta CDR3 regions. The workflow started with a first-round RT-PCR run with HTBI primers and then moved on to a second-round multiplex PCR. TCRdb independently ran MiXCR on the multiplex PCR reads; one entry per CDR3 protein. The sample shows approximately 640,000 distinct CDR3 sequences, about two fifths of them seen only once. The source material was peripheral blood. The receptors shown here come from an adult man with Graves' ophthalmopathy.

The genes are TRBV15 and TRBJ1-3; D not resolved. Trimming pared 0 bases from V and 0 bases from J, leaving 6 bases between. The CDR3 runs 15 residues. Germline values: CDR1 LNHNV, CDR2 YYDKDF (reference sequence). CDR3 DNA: TGTGCCACCAGCAGAGATAAGGCCTCTGGAAACACCATATATTTT. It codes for CATSRDKASGNTIYF. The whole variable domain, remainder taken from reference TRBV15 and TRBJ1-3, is DAMVIQNPRYQVTQFGKPVTLSCSQTLNHNVMYWYQQKSSQAPKLLFHYYDKDFNNEADTPDNFQSRRPNTSFCFLDIRSPGLGDTAMYLCATSRDKASGNTIYFGEGSWLTVV.

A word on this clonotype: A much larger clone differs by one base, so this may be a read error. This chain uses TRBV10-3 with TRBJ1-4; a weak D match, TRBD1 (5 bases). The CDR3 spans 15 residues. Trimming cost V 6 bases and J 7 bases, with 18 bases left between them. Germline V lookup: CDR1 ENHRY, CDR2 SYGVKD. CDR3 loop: CAIRSKGSGGEKLFF. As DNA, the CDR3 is TGTGCCATCAGGTCCAAGGGGTCGGGGGGTGAAAAACTGTTTTTT.

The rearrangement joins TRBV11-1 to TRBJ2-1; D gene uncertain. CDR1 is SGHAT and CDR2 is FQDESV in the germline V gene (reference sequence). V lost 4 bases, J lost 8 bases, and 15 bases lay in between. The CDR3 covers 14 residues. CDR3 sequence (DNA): TGTGCCAGCAGCTCCGGACGGGCCTCGGATGAGCAGTTCTTC. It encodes CASSSGRASDEQFF. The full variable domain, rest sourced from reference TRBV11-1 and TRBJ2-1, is EAEVAQSPRYKITEKSQAVAFWCDPISGHATLYWYRQILGQGPELLVQFQDESVVDDSQLPKDRFSAERLKGVDSTLKIQPAELGDSAMYLCASSSGRASDEQFFGPGTRLTVL.

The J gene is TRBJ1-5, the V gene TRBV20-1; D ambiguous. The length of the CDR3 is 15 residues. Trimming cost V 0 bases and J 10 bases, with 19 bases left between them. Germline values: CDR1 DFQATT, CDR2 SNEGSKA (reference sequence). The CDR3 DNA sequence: TGCAGTGCTAGAGAGATGACTCCGGAATCAGCCCCCCAGCATTTT. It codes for CSAREMTPESAPQHF.

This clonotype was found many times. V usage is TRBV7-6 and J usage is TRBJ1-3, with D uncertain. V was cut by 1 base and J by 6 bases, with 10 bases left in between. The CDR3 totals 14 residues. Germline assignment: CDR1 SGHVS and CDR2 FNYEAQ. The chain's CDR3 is CASSLGEGTNTIYF. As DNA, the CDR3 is TGTGCCAGCAGCTTAGGAGAGGGAACAAACACCATATATTTT.

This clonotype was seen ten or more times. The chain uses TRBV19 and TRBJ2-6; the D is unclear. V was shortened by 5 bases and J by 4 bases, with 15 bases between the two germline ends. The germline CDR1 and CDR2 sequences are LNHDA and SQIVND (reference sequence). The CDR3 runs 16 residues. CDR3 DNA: TGTGCCAGTAGTCCCGTCACAGATACAGGGGCCAACGTCCTGACTTTC. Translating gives CASSPVTDTGANVLTF.

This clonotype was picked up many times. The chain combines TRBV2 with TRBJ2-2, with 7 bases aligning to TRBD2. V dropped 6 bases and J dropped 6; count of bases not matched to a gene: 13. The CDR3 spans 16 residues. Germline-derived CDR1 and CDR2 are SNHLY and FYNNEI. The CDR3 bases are TGTGCCAGCAGGTCGAGGGAGGGTAAAAGCGCCGGGGAGCTGTTTTTT. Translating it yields CASRSREGKSAGELFF.